Following are 10 T cell receptor beta chains from one sample sequenced in a study of long-term antiretroviral therapy in people with HIV. Survey-level resolution applied to immunoSEQ assay v3.0. The protocol was immunoSEQ multiplex PCR, while the TCRdb copy is restricted to in-frame clones and leaves out a portion. The table lists 25,000 to 30,000 clones, approximately 83% of them singletons, with 8% to 10% in the top ten. The material was unsorted PBMCs, obtained 2.7 to 2.9 years after starting antiretroviral therapy. The source of these receptors is a man under 40 with HIV.

This chain connects TRBV5-8 to TRBJ2-7; possibly TRBD2 for D (6 bases). CDR1 is SGHTS and CDR2 is YDEGEE in the germline V gene. Trimming stripped 3 bases from V and 5 bases from J, with 12 bases between. The CDR3 consists of 13 residues. CDR3 residues: CASSSYRRDEQYF. Here the CDR3 DNA reads TGTGCCAGCAGCTCATACAGGAGGGACGAGCAGTACTTC.

This clone was counted a few times. The chain recombines TRBV7-8 with TRBJ1-5; unclear D gene. This CDR3 is built from 18 residues. V was pared by 4 bases and J by 1 base, with 20 bases between. Looked up from germline, CDR1 is SGHVS and CDR2 is FQNEAQ. Written as DNA, the CDR3 is TGTGCCAGCAGCTCAAAGACGGGCCCCCAGGCCAGCAATCAGCCCCAGCATTTT. This sequence encodes CASSSKTGPQASNQPQHF.

This clone was seen only once. The genes are TRBV5-1 and TRBJ1-1, with 7 positions matching TRBD1. The CDR3 has 16 amino acids. The J segment lost 0 bases and the V segment lost 0 bases, leaving 5 bases of the junction unmatched. The germline gives CDR1 SGHRS, CDR2 YFSETQ. The CDR3 DNA sequence: TGCGCCAGCAGCTTGGACAGGGGTCTCATGAACACTGAAGCTTTCTTT. The encoded protein is CASSLDRGLMNTEAFF.

The rearrangement uses TRBV27 and TRBJ2-7, with a tentative D call TRBD2 (5 bases). The ends were cut back, 3 bases at V and 1 base at J, with 7 bases in the middle. Per germline, CDR1 MNHEY and CDR2 SMNVEV (reference sequence). This CDR3 is built from 13 residues. The CDR3 spells CASSFRGSYEQYF. The CDR3 nucleotides read TGTGCCAGCAGTTTTCGCGGGTCCTACGAGCAGTACTTC.

The V gene is TRBV15, the J gene TRBJ1-2; D remains ambiguous. V dropped 5 bases and J dropped 6 bases, with 16 bases sitting between them. The CDR3 is 14 residues long. Germline assignment: CDR1 LNHNV and CDR2 YYDKDF (reference sequence). The CDR3 DNA follows: TGTGCCACCAGCGGAATCCAGGTTACCCATGGCTACACCTTC. This translates into CATSGIQVTHGYTF.

The CDR3 nucleotides are TGTGCCAGCAGCCCAGGGGACAGGGGCTATAATTCACCCCTCCACTTT. Protein product: CASSPGDRGYNSPLHF. The genes are TRBV7-2 and TRBJ1-6, with 10 bases identical to TRBD1. CDR1 is SGHTA, CDR2 FQGNSA, per germline. CDR3 length: 16 amino acids. The trim removed 5 bases at V and 3 bases at J, leaving 4 bases unmatched. Filled out from reference TRBV7-2 and TRBJ1-6, the complete variable domain reads GAGVSQSPSNKVTEKGKDVELRCDPISGHTALYWYRQSLGQGLEFLIYFQGNSAPDKSGLPSDRFSAERTGGSVSTLTIQRTQQEDSAVYLCASSPGDRGYNSPLHFGNGTRLTVT.

The rearrangement links TRBV4-2 to TRBJ2-3, with 12 bases fitting TRBD2. CDR1 is LGHNA and CDR2 is YNFKEQ in the germline V gene. The CDR3 consists of 18 residues. V lost 1 base and J lost 4; bases outside the gene matches: 9. The CDR3: CASSQAIASGGVADTQYF. The CDR3 DNA reads as TGTGCCAGCAGCCAAGCCATCGCTAGCGGGGGGGTGGCAGATACGCAGTATTTT.

The gene calls are TRBV5-1 and TRBJ2-3; perhaps TRBD2 as D (6 bases). Deletions cut 3 bases from V and 2 bases from J, with 10 bases between. The CDR3 covers 14 residues. The germline V gene has CDR1 SGHRS and CDR2 YFSETQ. In nucleotides, the CDR3 is TGCGCCAGCAGCTGGGGGAGGAACACAGATACGCAGTATTTT. Amino acids: CASSWGRNTDTQYF. Supplemented by reference TRBV5-1 and TRBJ2-3, the full variable domain reads KAGVTQTPRYLIKTRGQQVTLSCSPISGHRSVSWYQQTPGQGLQFLFEYFSETQRNKGNFPGRFSGRQFSNSRSEMNVSTLELGDSALYLCASSWGRNTDTQYFGPGTRLTVL.

The V and J genes are TRBV7-8 and TRBJ1-3; no firm D call. With 1 base removed from V and 0 bases from J, the gap between germline ends came to 10 bases. This CDR3 spans 16 amino acids. Per germline, CDR1 SGHVS and CDR2 FQNEAQ. The CDR3 loop reads CASSLGRSNSGNTIYF. The CDR3 DNA is TGTGCCAGCAGCTTAGGAAGGTCGAACTCTGGAAACACCATATATTTT.

V usage is TRBV19 and J usage is TRBJ2-5, with 8 bases matching TRBD1. This CDR3 is built from 13 residues. The ends lost 7 bases at V and 4 bases at J; junction bases unmatched: 5. Germline V lookup: CDR1 LNHDA, CDR2 SQIVND (reference sequence). This CDR3 reads CASNRGTGETQYF. The DNA of the CDR3 is TGTGCCAGTAACAGGGGGACGGGAGAGACCCAGTACTTC.